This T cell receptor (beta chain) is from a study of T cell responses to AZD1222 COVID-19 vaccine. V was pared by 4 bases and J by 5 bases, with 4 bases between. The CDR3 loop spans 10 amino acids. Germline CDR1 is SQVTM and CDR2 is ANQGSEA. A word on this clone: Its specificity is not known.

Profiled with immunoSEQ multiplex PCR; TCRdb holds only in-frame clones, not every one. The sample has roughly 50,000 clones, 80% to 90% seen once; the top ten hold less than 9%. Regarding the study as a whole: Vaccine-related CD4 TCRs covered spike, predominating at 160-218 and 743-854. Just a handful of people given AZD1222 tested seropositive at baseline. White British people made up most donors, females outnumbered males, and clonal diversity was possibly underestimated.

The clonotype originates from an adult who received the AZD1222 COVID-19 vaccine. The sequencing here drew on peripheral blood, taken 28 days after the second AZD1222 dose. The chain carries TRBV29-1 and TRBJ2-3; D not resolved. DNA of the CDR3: TGCAGCGTTGGAGGAGATACGCAGTATTTT. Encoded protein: CSVGGDTQYF.